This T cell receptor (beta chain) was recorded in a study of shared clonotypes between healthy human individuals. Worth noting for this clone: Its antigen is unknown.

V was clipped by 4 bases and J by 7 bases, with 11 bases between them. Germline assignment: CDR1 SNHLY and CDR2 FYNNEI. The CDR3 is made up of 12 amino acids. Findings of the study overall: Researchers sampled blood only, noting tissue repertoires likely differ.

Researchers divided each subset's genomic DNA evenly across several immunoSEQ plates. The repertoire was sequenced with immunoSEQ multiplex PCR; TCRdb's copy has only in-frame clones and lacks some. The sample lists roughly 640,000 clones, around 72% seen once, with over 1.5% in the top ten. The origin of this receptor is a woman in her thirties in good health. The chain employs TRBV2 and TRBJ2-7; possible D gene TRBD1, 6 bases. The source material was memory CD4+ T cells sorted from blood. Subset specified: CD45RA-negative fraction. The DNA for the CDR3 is TGTGCCAGCAGTGGGACAGTGGGAGAGCAGTACTTC. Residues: CASSGTVGEQYF.